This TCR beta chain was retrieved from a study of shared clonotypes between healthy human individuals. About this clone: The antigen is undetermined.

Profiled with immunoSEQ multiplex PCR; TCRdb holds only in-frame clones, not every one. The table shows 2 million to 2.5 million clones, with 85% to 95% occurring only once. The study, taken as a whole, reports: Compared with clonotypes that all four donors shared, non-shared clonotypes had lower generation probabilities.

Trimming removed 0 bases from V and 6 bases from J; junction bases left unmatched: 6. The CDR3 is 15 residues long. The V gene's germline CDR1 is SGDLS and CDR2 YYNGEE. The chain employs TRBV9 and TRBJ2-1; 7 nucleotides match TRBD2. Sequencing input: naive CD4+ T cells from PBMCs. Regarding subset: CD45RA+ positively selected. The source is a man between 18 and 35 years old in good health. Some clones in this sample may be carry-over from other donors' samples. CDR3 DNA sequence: TGTGCCAGCAGCGTAGACTCTCCGGGGGGCAATGAGCAGTTCTTC. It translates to CASSVDSPGGNEQFF.